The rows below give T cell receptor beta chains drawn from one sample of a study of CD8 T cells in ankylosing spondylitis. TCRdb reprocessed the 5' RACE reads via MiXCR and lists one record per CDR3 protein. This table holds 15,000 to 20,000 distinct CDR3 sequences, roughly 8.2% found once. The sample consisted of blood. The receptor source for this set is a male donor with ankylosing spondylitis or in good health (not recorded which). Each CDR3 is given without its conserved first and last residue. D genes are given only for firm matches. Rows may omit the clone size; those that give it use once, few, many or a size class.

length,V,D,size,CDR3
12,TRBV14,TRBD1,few,VSSQEFGTAKLF
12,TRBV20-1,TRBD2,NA,SALSGRLQETQY
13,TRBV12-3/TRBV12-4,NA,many,ASSPGLGGNSPLH
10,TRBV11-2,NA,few,ASSFAGGELF
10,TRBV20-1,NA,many,SARDFRDEQY
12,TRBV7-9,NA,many,ASSLTGGNQPQH
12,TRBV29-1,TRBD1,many,SVITRGLADTQY
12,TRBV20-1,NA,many,SARGSESSYEQY
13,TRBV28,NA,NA,ASSSRDTTVETQY
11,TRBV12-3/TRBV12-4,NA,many,ASEKGRTDTQY
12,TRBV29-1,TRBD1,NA,SVDLGGAYEKLF
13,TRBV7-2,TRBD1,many,ASSQTGGSGETQY
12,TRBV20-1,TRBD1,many,SASWTGENQPQH
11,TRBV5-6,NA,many,ASSQTGGTEAF
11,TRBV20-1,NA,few,SARQGSNQPQH
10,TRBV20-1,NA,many,SASTRVNEQF
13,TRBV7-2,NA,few,ASSQRVTPYNEQF
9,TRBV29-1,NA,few,SAEVNYGYT
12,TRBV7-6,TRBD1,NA,ASSWGQGDTEAF
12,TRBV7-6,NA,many,ASSQGGFADTQY
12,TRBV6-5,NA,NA,ASSYGGGSNEQF
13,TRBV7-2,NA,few,ASSLESVASNEQF
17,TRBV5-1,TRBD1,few,ASSFQRQGLQGNTGELF
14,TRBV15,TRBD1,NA,ATSRPGQGRGNEQF
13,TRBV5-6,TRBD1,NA,ASSSPGQGIDTQY
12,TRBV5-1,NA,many,ATRPRNSNQPQH
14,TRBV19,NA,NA,ASSIGRRIMNTEAF
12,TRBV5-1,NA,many,ASSQDTTQETQY
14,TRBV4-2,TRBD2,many,ASSQVLAAHTDTQY
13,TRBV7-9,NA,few,ASSLRQPSGNTIY
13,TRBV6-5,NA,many,ASSRQADPQETQY
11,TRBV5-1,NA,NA,ASSLDLYNEQF
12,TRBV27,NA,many,ASSLGRLGAELF
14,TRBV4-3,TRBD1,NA,ASSQDRGQGPDGYT
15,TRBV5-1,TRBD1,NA,ASRPGQPLRNTGELF
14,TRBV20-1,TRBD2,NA,SARDPGASGSDTQY
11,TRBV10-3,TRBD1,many,ATVDRPTDTQY
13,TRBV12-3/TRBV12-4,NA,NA,ASSPPDLAKNIQY